This T cell receptor beta chain was identified in a study of beta chain features in type 1 diabetes. Expressed TCRB transcripts were sequenced, since all the RNA that had been isolated was reverse transcribed. Clones were sequenced by immunoSEQ multiplex PCR, and TCRdb holds only the in-frame ones, with some missing. The table lists 330,000 or so clones, approximately 15% of them singletons. The CDR3 is 15 residues long. V was clipped by 5 bases and J by 2 bases, with 14 bases between them. This receptor was obtained from a man aged 25 to 40 in good health. The specimen sequenced was central memory CD4+ T cells from blood. The V call is TRBV5-7, the J call TRBJ1-5; TRBD1 is a possible D gene (6 bases). TRBV5-7 is annotated as an ORF whose role is uncertain. CDR3 nucleotides: TGTGCCAGCAGAAGGGACAAATTAGGCAATCAGCCCCAGCATTTT. Its protein is CASRRDKLGNQPQHF.